These 22 T cell receptor beta chains were all obtained from the same sample, sequenced in a study of OX40 agonist ivuxolimab in advanced cancers. Profiling relied on immunoSEQ multiplex PCR, and the TCRdb table lists in-frame clones only, not all of them. The table has nearly 80,000 clones, more than 90% seen once; the top ten hold approximately 7%. The sample was CD4+ or CD8+ T cells sorted from blood, taken in a trial of the OX40 agonist ivuxolimab. These receptors were taken from an adult with an advanced solid tumor such as melanoma, head and neck, liver or kidney cancer.

The rearrangement joins TRBV4-2 to TRBJ1-1, with no clear D. The CDR3 is 18 amino acids. V was trimmed by 0 bases and J by 0 bases, leaving 17 bases between them. Germline loops: CDR1 LGHNA, CDR2 YNFKEQ. The CDR3 loop reads CASSQDPGSRRLNTEAFF. The CDR3 nucleotides are TGTGCCAGCAGCCAAGACCCGGGTTCTAGGAGGTTGAACACTGAAGCTTTCTTT.

The chain links TRBV6-1 to TRBJ2-7; D might be TRBD2 (7 bases). Trimming pared 6 bases from V and 0 bases from J, leaving 15 bases between. Germline CDR1 and CDR2: MNHNS and SASEGT. The CDR3 sequence is 15 residues long. The DNA for the CDR3 is TGTGCCAGCAGGGGGGCGGGGGCTAGCTCCTACGAGCAGTACTTC. Translated, it gives CASRGAGASSYEQYF.

This clone showed up just a few times. The chain links TRBV5-4 to TRBJ2-5; tentatively, D is TRBD1 or TRBD2 (5 bases each). The V end was cut by 0 bases, the J end by 1 base, with 7 bases between. This CDR3 is 14 amino acids long. CDR1 and CDR2 (germline): SGHNT, YYREEE (reference sequence). In nucleotides, the CDR3 is TGTGCCAGCAGCTTGGGTGGGACCCAAGAGACCCAGTACTTC. Translated: CASSLGGTQETQYF.

The rearrangement joins TRBV28 to TRBJ2-2; D possibly corresponds to TRBD1 (6 bases). The CDR3 is made up of 12 amino acids. Trimming pared 6 bases from V and 13 bases from J, leaving 15 bases between. Germline V lookup: CDR1 MDHEN, CDR2 SYDVKM. For the CDR3, the DNA is TGTGCCAGCAGCTTAACAGGGTCAGGGCTGTTTTTT. Its translation: CASSLTGSGLFF.

This sequence joins TRBV12-2 and TRBJ1-2; the table's D call, TRBD1, has no DNA check behind it. TRBV12-2 is flagged as a pseudogene. The CDR3 loop spans 13 amino acids. CDR3 region: CASRLAPGHSYTF. The CDR3 region has the DNA TGTGCAAGTCGCTTAGCGCCGGGACACAGCTACACCTTC.

The chain joins TRBV11-2 to TRBJ2-7; D remains ambiguous. This CDR3 has 13 amino acids. V shed 3 bases and J shed 5 bases, with 11 bases lying between them. Germline V gives CDR1 SGHAT, CDR2 FQNNGV. The CDR3 here is CASSLRSGHEQYF. The CDR3 DNA sequence: TGTGCCAGCAGCTTGAGAAGTGGCCACGAGCAGTACTTC.

The V call is TRBV6-1, the J call TRBJ2-2; the D is unclear. The germline V gene encodes CDR1 MNHNS and CDR2 SASEGT. The ends were cut back, 3 bases at V and 1 base at J, with 9 bases in the middle. CDR3 length: 15 amino acids. This CDR3 is CASSDTNRNTGELFF. The CDR3 region has the DNA TGTGCCAGCAGTGACACTAACAGGAACACCGGGGAGCTGTTTTTT.

This chain joins TRBV6-5 and TRBJ1-2, with D perhaps matching TRBD1 (6 bases). V was trimmed by 3 bases and J by 2 bases, leaving 13 bases between them. The CDR3 loop spans 15 amino acids. Germline values: CDR1 MNHEY, CDR2 SVGAGI. Here the CDR3 DNA reads TGTGCCAGCAGTTATTCCGGGACACAGAACTATGGCTACACCTTC. Translated, it gives CASSYSGTQNYGYTF.

The genes are TRBV18 and TRBJ1-1, with 8 nucleotides matching TRBD1. With V trimmed by 10 bases and J by 2 bases, 9 bases remained unmatched. From germline, CDR1 is KGHSH and CDR2 LQKENI. This CDR3 has 14 amino acids. DNA for the CDR3: TGTGCCACTCTCCCGGACAGGGTTAACACTGAAGCTTTCTTT. Protein sequence: CATLPDRVNTEAFF.

V usage is TRBV6-1 and J usage is TRBJ2-5; TRBD2 aligns across 7 bases. Judging by the DNA end, TRBJ2-7 fits better; the J call may be wrong. Germline CDR1 is MNHNS and CDR2 is SASEGT. The CDR3 spans 14 residues. The CDR3 coding sequence is TGTGCCAGCAAATCTGGCGGGGGTTCCTACGAGCAGTACTTC. Translated: CASKSGGGSYEQYF.

The rearrangement joins TRBV28 to TRBJ1-4; D is ambiguous. Germline V lookup: CDR1 MDHEN, CDR2 SYDVKM. This CDR3 has 14 amino acids. V was cut by 8 bases and J by 1 base, with 11 bases left in between. The CDR3 nucleotides are TGTGCCAGCGTGGGCCTTAAAACTAATGAAAAACTGTTTTTT. Its translation: CASVGLKTNEKLFF.

The chain has TRBV19 and TRBJ1-1; perhaps TRBD1 as D (6 bases). In germline, CDR1 is LNHDA, CDR2 SQIVND (reference sequence). The CDR3 runs 14 residues. The V end was cut by 6 bases, the J end by 4 bases, with 15 bases between. Here the CDR3 reads CASRPQGSSTEAFF. CDR3 DNA sequence: TGTGCCAGTAGACCACAGGGCTCCAGCACTGAAGCTTTCTTT.

The rearrangement uses TRBV7-9 and TRBJ2-1; no firm D call. Trimming shortened V by 4 bases and J by 5 bases, and 9 bases separated the two germline ends. Germline CDR1 SEHNR, CDR2 FQNEAQ (reference sequence). The CDR3 loop spans 13 amino acids. This CDR3 is CASSSDINNEQFF. CDR3 sequence (DNA): TGTGCCAGCAGCTCTGACATCAACAATGAGCAGTTCTTC.

The V and J genes are TRBV5-4 and TRBJ2-2; 7 positions match TRBD1. CDR3 size: 17 residues. Trimming took 7 bases from V and 1 from J; bases not matched to a gene: 13. Germline V lookup: CDR1 SGHNT, CDR2 YYREEE (reference sequence). The CDR3 region is CASGRVNRGRNTGELFF. DNA of the CDR3: TGTGCCAGCGGCAGGGTGAACAGGGGTCGGAACACCGGGGAGCTGTTTTTT.

The CDR3 DNA reads TGTGCCAGCAGTGAAGAGAGGGCTCGACTACTGGGAAGGGAGCAGTACTTC. Translation: CASSEERARLLGREQYF. The chain has TRBV6-1 and TRBJ2-7; TRBD2 is a possible D gene (5 bases). Trimming pared 1 base from V and 7 bases from J, leaving 23 bases between. Germline loops: CDR1 MNHNS, CDR2 SASEGT. There are 17 residues in the CDR3.

J is TRBJ1-3 and V is TRBV19; 10 bases match TRBD1. CDR3 length: 19 amino acids. Germline V gives CDR1 LNHDA, CDR2 SQIVND (reference sequence). V lost 5 bases, J lost 8 bases, and 21 bases stayed unmatched. Here the CDR3 DNA reads TGTGCCAGTAGTCCCTTCGTCCCGGGACAGGGGACAAGTGAGGACACCATATATTTT. Translation gives CASSPFVPGQGTSEDTIYF.

The chain links TRBV7-6 to TRBJ2-3, with TRBD2 identical over 7 bases. The CDR3 has 17 residues. CDR1 is SGHVS, CDR2 FNYEAQ, per germline. V trimming: 3 bases; J trimming: 2 bases; junction bases outside the gene matches: 11. The CDR3 is CASSLGGGGSATDTQYF. The CDR3 coding sequence is TGTGCCAGCAGCTTGGGGGGGGGAGGCTCTGCCACAGATACGCAGTATTTT.

This clone was detected only once. V gene TRBV25-1 combines with J gene TRBJ2-6; 8 nucleotides agree with TRBD1. CDR1 and CDR2 (germline): MGHDK, SYGVNS. Trimming cost V 7 bases and J 4 bases; bases outside gene matches: 15. The CDR3 has 18 amino acids. CDR3 loop: CASTRGGRGLRGANVLTF. CDR3 nucleotides: TGTGCCAGCACCCGAGGGGGCAGGGGGCTAAGAGGGGCCAACGTCCTGACTTTC.

The CDR3 bases are TGTGCCTGGAGTAGAGTGTCAACTAATGAAAAACTGTTTTTT. Its protein is CAWSRVSTNEKLFF. The chain carries TRBV30 and TRBJ1-4; D ambiguous. The CDR3 spans 14 residues. The germline V and J ends were trimmed by 2 bases and 0 bases, with 7 bases remaining between them. Germline CDR1 and CDR2: GTSNPN and SVGIG (reference sequence).

This chain uses TRBV10-1 with TRBJ2-1, with D tentatively TRBD2 (6 bases). Looked up from germline, CDR1 is WNHNN and CDR2 is SYGVQD (reference sequence). This CDR3 contains 15 residues. Trimming cost V 3 bases and J 6 bases, with 15 bases left between them. CDR3 DNA: TGCGCCAGCAGTGAAGTGGGAGGAGGGGTCAATGAGCAGTTCTTC. This codes for CASSEVGGGVNEQFF.

The gene calls are TRBV18 and TRBJ2-1, with D unresolved. Germline CDR1 is KGHSH and CDR2 is LQKENI. V gave up 0 bases and J gave up 12 bases, with 21 bases separating them. The CDR3 sequence is 16 residues long. In DNA form, the CDR3 reads TGTGCCAGCTCACCACCCACGGTCCCGAGGTCACAAGGGCAGTTCTTC. Translation: CASSPPTVPRSQGQFF.

The chain employs TRBV25-1 and TRBJ2-2; no firm D call. Trimming shortened V by 7 bases and J by 1 base, and 4 bases separated the two germline ends. CDR3 size: 12 residues. Germline V gene sequence: CDR1 MGHDK, CDR2 SYGVNS. CDR3 DNA sequence: TGTGCCAGCAACGAGAACACCGGGGAGCTGTTTTTT. It is translated as CASNENTGELFF.